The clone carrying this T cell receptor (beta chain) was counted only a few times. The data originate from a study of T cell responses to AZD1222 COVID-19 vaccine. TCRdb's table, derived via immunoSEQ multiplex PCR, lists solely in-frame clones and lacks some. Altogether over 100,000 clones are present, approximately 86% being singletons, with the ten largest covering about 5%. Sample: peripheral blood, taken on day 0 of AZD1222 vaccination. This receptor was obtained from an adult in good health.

The CDR3 region is CASSSPRQGEETQYF. The CDR3 nucleotides are TGTGCCAGCAGTTCCCCGCGACAGGGAGAGGAGACCCAGTACTTC. The chain combines TRBV28 with TRBJ2-5; 7 bases are a match to TRBD1. V lost 4 bases, J lost 5 bases, and 10 bases stayed unmatched. Germline values: CDR1 MDHEN, CDR2 SYDVKM. This CDR3 is 15 amino acids long.